The next 10 T cell receptor beta chains were all read from a single sample in a study of cytomegalovirus exposure and HLA in healthy donors (dated by TCRdb to about 2017). The library came from the immunoSEQ multiplex PCR assay. For the multiplex PCR, a mixture combining 60 forward primers for TCR Vbeta segments and 13 reverse primers for TCR Jbeta segments was used. What TCRdb holds here is the immuneACCESS table cut down to in-frame rearrangements. Part of the clones is not present; checked against another copy, under half of the missing clones reflect an unresolved V gene, and the others are unexplained. The sample records some 13,000 clones, under 70% of which are singletons. Jointly, the top ten make up about 15% of the sample. Source material: PBMCs. The receptors derive from a woman in her forties or fifties in good health and CMV-seropositive.

The rearrangement uses TRBV20-1 and TRBJ2-5; D may be TRBD2 (5 bases). V lost 3 bases and J lost 9, with 11 bases in between. The CDR3 is 11 residues long. Germline values: CDR1 DFQATT, CDR2 SNEGSKA (reference sequence). CDR3 DNA: TGCAGTGCTAGCCGGGCGGAGGCCCAGTACTTC. Translation: CSASRAEAQYF.

This clone appeared once. The chain couples TRBV7-2 to TRBJ2-5; the D gene is possibly TRBD2 (5 bases). The germline V gene encodes CDR1 SGHTA and CDR2 FQGNSA. The CDR3 spans 13 residues. The V end lost 5 bases, the J end lost 5 bases, and 12 bases lay between the germline ends. The CDR3 loop is CASSPGIGETQYF. The CDR3 region has the DNA TGTGCCAGCAGCCCCGGGATTGGGGAGACCCAGTACTTC.

The gene calls are TRBV7-2 and TRBJ2-7, with D unresolved. The CDR3 spans 13 residues. From germline, CDR1 is SGHTA and CDR2 FQGNSA. The V and J ends lost 5 bases and 6 bases respectively, with 14 bases between them. Here the CDR3 DNA reads TGTGCCAGCAGCCCCTCCACTATTGCCGAGCAGTACTTC. As protein: CASSPSTIAEQYF.

This sequence joins TRBV29-1 and TRBJ2-1, with 13 bases aligning to TRBD2. The V and J ends lost 7 bases and 6 bases, in that order; junction bases with no gene match: 15. CDR3 length: 17 residues. The germline V gene has CDR1 SQVTM and CDR2 ANQGSEA. The CDR3 DNA is TGCAGCGCTGCCCCGCTGCGAGGGACTAGCGGGATCAATGAGCAGTTCTTC. It yields the protein CSAAPLRGTSGINEQFF.

CDR3 bases: TGTGCCAGCAGCATCAGGTTTGCGAGTCCCTACGAGCAGTACTTC. This codes for CASSIRFASPYEQYF. V is TRBV7-8 and J is TRBJ2-7; D remains unclear. Germline V CDR1 and CDR2: SGHVS, FQNEAQ. The V gene lost 5 bases and the J gene lost 2 bases, with 16 bases spanning the gap. This CDR3 is built from 15 residues.

The V and J genes are TRBV5-4 and TRBJ2-5; 9 nucleotides match TRBD2. The germline V gene encodes CDR1 SGHNT and CDR2 YYREEE (reference sequence). This CDR3 is 18 amino acids long. V was clipped by 0 bases and J by 2 bases; unmatched bases: 11. CDR3 loop: CASSLEEASGIYQETQYF. The CDR3 coding sequence is TGTGCCAGCAGCTTGGAAGAGGCTAGCGGGATCTATCAAGAGACCCAGTACTTC. Complete variable domain (other parts from reference TRBV5-4 and TRBJ2-5): ETGVTQSPTHLIKTRGQQVTLRCSSQSGHNTVSWYQQALGQGPQFIFQYYREEENGRGNFPPRFSGLQFPNYSSELNVNALELDDSALYLCASSLEEASGIYQETQYFGPGTRLLVL.

The J gene is TRBJ1-3, the V gene TRBV29-1; tentative D call: TRBD1 (6 bases). Trimming stripped 7 bases from V and 4 bases from J, with 14 bases between. The germline V gene has CDR1 SQVTM and CDR2 ANQGSEA. This CDR3 is 13 amino acids long. The CDR3 spells CSGAGAGGNTIYF. The DNA of the CDR3 is TGCAGCGGCGCAGGGGCAGGGGGAAACACCATATATTTT.

This clone is deemed large (0.1 to 1%). This chain joins TRBV6-4 and TRBJ2-3; 9 bases are a match to TRBD2. CDR1 MRHNA and CDR2 SNTAGT come from the germline V gene. The CDR3 has 15 amino acids. After removal of 5 bases from V and 3 bases from J, the junction contained 6 bases not matched to a gene. CDR3 nucleotide sequence: TGTGCCAGCAGTCCCCTAGCGGGAACGACAGATACGCAGTATTTT. Translating it yields CASSPLAGTTDTQYF.

V usage is TRBV9 and J usage is TRBJ1-5; no definite D call. Germline CDR1 and CDR2: SGDLS and YYNGEE. The CDR3 contains 13 residues. With 0 bases removed from V and 9 bases from J, the gap between germline ends came to 10 bases. This chain's CDR3 is CASSVETSGPQHF. The CDR3 DNA reads as TGTGCCAGCAGCGTAGAAACCTCGGGGCCCCAGCATTTT.

The gene calls are TRBV29-1 and TRBJ2-1; 13 bases match TRBD2. The CDR3 covers 17 residues. The germline V gene encodes CDR1 SQVTM and CDR2 ANQGSEA. The junction had 13 bases not matched to a gene; V was cut back by 5 bases and J by 6 bases. In nucleotides, the CDR3 is TGCAGCGTTTCCCTATCTGGGACTAGCGGGACGCGCAATGAGCAGTTCTTC. Its protein is CSVSLSGTSGTRNEQFF.